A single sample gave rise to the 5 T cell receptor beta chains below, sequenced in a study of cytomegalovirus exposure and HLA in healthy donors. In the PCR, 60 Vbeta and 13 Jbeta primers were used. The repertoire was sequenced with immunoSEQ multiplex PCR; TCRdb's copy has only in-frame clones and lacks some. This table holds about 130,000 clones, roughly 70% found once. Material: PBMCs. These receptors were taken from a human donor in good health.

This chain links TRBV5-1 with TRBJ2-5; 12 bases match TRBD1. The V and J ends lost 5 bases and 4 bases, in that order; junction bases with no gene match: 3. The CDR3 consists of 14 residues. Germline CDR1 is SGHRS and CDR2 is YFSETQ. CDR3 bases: TGCGCCAGCAGTTGGGGACAGGGGGCAGAGACCCAGTACTTC. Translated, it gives CASSWGQGAETQYF.

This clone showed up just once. Here the CDR3 DNA reads TGTGCCAGCTCACCACTACAGGGCTACAATGAGCAGTTCTTC. The encoded protein is CASSPLQGYNEQFF. The chain recombines TRBV18 with TRBJ2-1, with D possibly TRBD1 on 6 matching bases. Trimming pared 1 base from V and 3 bases from J, leaving 7 bases between. The length of the CDR3 is 14 residues. Looked up from germline, CDR1 is KGHSH and CDR2 is LQKENI.

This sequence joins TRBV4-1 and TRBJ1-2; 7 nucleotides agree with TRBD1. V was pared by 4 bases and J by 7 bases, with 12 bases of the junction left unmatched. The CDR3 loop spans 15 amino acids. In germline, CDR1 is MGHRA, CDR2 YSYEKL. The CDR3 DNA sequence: TGCGCCAGCAGCCGAGAGACAGGGACCGGGGGTGGCTACACCTTC. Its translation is CASSRETGTGGGYTF.

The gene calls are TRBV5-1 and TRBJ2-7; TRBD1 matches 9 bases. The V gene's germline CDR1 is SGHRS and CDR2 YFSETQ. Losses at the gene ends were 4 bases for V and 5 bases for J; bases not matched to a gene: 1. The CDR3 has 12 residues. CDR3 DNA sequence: TGCGCCAGCAGCCGACAGGGGGACGAGCAGTACTTC. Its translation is CASSRQGDEQYF.

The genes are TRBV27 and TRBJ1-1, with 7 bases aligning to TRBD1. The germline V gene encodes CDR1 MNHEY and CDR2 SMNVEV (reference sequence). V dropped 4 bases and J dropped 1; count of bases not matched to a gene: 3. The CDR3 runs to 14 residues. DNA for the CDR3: TGTGCCAGCAGTTCAGGGGGAACGAACACTGAAGCTTTCTTT. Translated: CASSSGGTNTEAFF.